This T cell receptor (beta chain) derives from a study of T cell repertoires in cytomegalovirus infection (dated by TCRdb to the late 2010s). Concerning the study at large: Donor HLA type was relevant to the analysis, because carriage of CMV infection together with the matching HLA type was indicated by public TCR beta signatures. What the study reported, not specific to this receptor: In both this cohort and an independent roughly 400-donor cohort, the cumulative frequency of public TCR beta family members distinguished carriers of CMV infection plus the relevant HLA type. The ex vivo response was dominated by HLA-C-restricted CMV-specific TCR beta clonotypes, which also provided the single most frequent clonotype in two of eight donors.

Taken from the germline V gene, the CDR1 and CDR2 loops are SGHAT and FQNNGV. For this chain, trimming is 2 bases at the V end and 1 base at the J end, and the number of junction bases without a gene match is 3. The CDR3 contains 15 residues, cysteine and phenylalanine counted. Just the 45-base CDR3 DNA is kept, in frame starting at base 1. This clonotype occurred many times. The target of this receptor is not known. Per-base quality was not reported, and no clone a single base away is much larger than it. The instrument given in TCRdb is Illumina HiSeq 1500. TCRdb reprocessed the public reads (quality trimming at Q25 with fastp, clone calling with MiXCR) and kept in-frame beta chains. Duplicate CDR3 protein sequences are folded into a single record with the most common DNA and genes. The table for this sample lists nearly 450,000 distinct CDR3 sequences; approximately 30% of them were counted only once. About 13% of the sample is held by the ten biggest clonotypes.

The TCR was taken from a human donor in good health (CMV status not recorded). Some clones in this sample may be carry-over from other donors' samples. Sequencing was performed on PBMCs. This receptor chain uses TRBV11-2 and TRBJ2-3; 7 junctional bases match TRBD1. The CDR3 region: CASSLHGQGTDTQYF. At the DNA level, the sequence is TGTGCCAGCAGCTTACACGGACAGGGCACAGATACGCAGTATTTT.